This T cell receptor (beta chain) was sequenced for a study of neoadjuvant nivolumab and ipilimumab in lung cancer. Study conclusions and caveats: Blood richness before therapy tracked richness in tumors resected after neoadjuvant therapy. Pathologic regression was not significantly tied to TCR clonality. Only two of four nivolumab-treated tumors gained richness and clonality by surgery.

With respect to this clone: Its cognate antigen is unknown.

The CDR3 consists of 17 residues. Germline CDR1 and CDR2: SGHNT and YYREEE (reference sequence). J lost 9 bases, V lost 4 bases, and 18 bases had no gene match. Profiled with immunoSEQ multiplex PCR; TCRdb holds only in-frame clones, not every one. This sample has about 27,000 clones, with 76% found just once. Sequences were derived from tumor tissue, sampled after neoadjuvant nivolumab, alone or with ipilimumab, at or shortly before surgery. The receptor's source is an adult with non-small cell lung cancer. The chain combines TRBV5-4 with TRBJ2-2, with TRBD1 identical over 7 bases. CDR3: CASSTRPSQGIGWELFF. In DNA form, the CDR3 reads TGTGCCAGCAGCACCCGACCCTCACAGGGGATAGGTTGGGAGCTGTTTTTT.